This TCR beta chain was recovered during a study of blood T cell repertoires in COVID-19. Those enrolled, adults aged 18 to 89 years, came from fewer than 25 US areas. Researchers sorted participants into cohorts using their self-reported clinical history. Two negative PCRs, clearance, or symptom resolution were required of recovered Cohort 3 donors. Per the germline V gene, CDR1 is LNHDA and CDR2 is SQIVND (reference sequence). V was clipped by 3 bases and J by 5 bases, with 17 bases between them. The CDR3 has 16 amino acids. Per the original data handling: Using reference gene primer amplification, nucleated cell counts were estimated. Profiled with immunoSEQ multiplex PCR; TCRdb holds only in-frame clones, not every one. Clone size and V and J calls were adopted from that table, with D and trimming inferred from the DNA. This sample has almost 500,000 clones, with about nine tenths found just once.

This clone was recorded only once. Sequenced material: PBMCs or T cells enriched from blood (not recorded which). The clonotype was recovered from a woman in her sixties or seventies who had recovered from COVID-19. The chain uses TRBV19 and TRBJ1-5; the D is unclear. The DNA of the CDR3 is TGTGCCAGTAGTATCTTTGCGGGAATGATGGATCAGCCCCAGCATTTT. This gives the protein CASSIFAGMMDQPQHF.